Listed here are 11 T cell receptor beta chains from one sample, sequenced in a study of blood T cell repertoires in COVID-19. Clones were sequenced by immunoSEQ multiplex PCR, and TCRdb holds only the in-frame ones, with some missing. The sample holds about 170,000 clones, around 87% seen once. Sequencing was carried out using peripheral blood. These receptors were obtained from an elderly woman with COVID-19, enrolled during active disease.

CDR3 sequence (DNA): TGTGCCAGCAGGGGCCCCTATAGCAATCAGCCCCAGCATTTT. This codes for CASRGPYSNQPQHF. J is TRBJ1-5 and V is TRBV2; unclear D gene. The germline V gene has CDR1 SNHLY and CDR2 FYNNEI. This CDR3 has 14 amino acids. V was trimmed by 6 bases and J by 0 bases, leaving 9 bases between them. Full variable domain (outside the CDR3, taken from reference TRBV2 and TRBJ1-5): EPEVTQTPSHQVTQMGQEVILRCVPISNHLYFYWYRQILGQKVEFLVSFYNNEISEKSEIFDDQFSVERPDGSNFTLKIRSTKLEDSAMYFCASRGPYSNQPQHFGDGTRLSIL.

The chain joins TRBV19 to TRBJ2-7; 7 nucleotides line up with TRBD1. Germline V gene sequence: CDR1 LNHDA, CDR2 SQIVND (reference sequence). The ends lost 5 bases at V and 2 bases at J; junction bases unmatched: 6. The CDR3 loop spans 14 amino acids. CDR3 nucleotides: TGTGCCAGTAGTGGCGTGGGACAGACCTACGAGCAGTACTTC. Translating it yields CASSGVGQTYEQYF.

This clone came up once. The chain recombines TRBV9 with TRBJ1-2; no firm D call. Per the germline V gene, CDR1 is SGDLS and CDR2 is YYNGEE. This CDR3 has 16 residues. The germline V and J ends were trimmed by 2 bases and 0 bases, with 14 bases remaining between them. DNA for the CDR3: TGTGCCAGCAGCGTTGCGCCCGGGGTTACTAACTATGGCTACACCTTC. It codes for CASSVAPGVTNYGYTF.

J is TRBJ1-5 and V is TRBV25-1; 7 bases agree with TRBD1. The germline gives CDR1 MGHDK, CDR2 SYGVNS. Losses at the gene ends were 10 bases for V and 4 bases for J; bases not matched to a gene: 4. This CDR3 has 12 residues. CDR3 sequence (DNA): TGTGCCACACAGACAGGGAATCAGCCCCAGCATTTT. As protein: CATQTGNQPQHF.

This clone was seen only once. J is TRBJ2-5 and V is TRBV11-1, with D perhaps TRBD2 (6 bases). The length of the CDR3 is 13 residues. The germline CDR1 and CDR2 sequences are SGHAT and FQDESV (reference sequence). V lost 5 bases and J 4 bases, leaving 11 bases between the germline ends. The CDR3 sequence: CASSRAGRETQYF. In DNA form, the CDR3 reads TGTGCCAGCAGCCGGGCGGGGCGAGAGACCCAGTACTTC. Complete variable domain (other parts from reference TRBV11-1 and TRBJ2-5): EAEVAQSPRYKITEKSQAVAFWCDPISGHATLYWYRQILGQGPELLVQFQDESVVDDSQLPKDRFSAERLKGVDSTLKIQPAELGDSAMYLCASSRAGRETQYFGPGTRLLVL.

The chain links TRBV18 to TRBJ2-2, with 11 bases identical to TRBD2. With 0 bases clipped from V and 7 bases from J, the junction kept 13 bases outside the gene matches. The CDR3 is made up of 19 amino acids. Germline CDR1 is KGHSH and CDR2 is LQKENI. The DNA of the CDR3 is TGTGCCAGCTCACCACCGAGGTTTACTAGCGGGGGACCTGACGGGGAGCTGTTTTTT. Amino acids: CASSPPRFTSGGPDGELFF.

V gene TRBV6-5 combines with J gene TRBJ1-2, with D maybe TRBD1 (6 bases). There are 14 residues in the CDR3. Trimming removed 5 bases at V and 0 bases at J, with 10 bases between. Germline CDR1 and CDR2: MNHEY and SVGAGI. The CDR3 spells CASSLGQPNYGYTF. The CDR3 region has the DNA TGTGCCAGCAGTCTTGGACAGCCTAACTATGGCTACACCTTC.

CDR3 loop: CAISGQGEGSTEAFF. CDR3 nucleotide sequence: TGTGCCATCAGCGGACAGGGAGAAGGCTCCACTGAAGCTTTCTTT. The chain uses TRBV10-3 and TRBJ1-1; 8 bases are shared with TRBD1. Germline values: CDR1 ENHRY, CDR2 SYGVKD. The trim removed 6 bases at V and 4 bases at J, leaving 10 bases unmatched. The CDR3 is 15 amino acids.

The chain uses TRBV2 and TRBJ2-7; 9 positions match TRBD1. CDR3 size: 14 residues. Losses at the gene ends were 4 bases for V and 3 bases for J; bases not matched to a gene: 4. In germline, CDR1 is SNHLY, CDR2 FYNNEI. CDR3: CASSVAGQGYEQYF. The CDR3 region has the DNA TGTGCCAGCAGTGTTGCGGGACAGGGCTACGAGCAGTACTTC.

This chain uses TRBV19 with TRBJ2-5; 8 bases agree with TRBD2. The CDR3 loop spans 13 amino acids. V lost 10 bases, J lost 5 bases, and 9 bases stayed unmatched. The germline CDR1 and CDR2 sequences are LNHDA and SQIVND (reference sequence). CDR3 coding DNA: TGTGCCACCGGGGGGGGGTCCTGGGAGACCCAGTACTTC. This codes for CATGGGSWETQYF.

The chain has TRBV3-1 (or the pseudogene TRBV3-2) and TRBJ2-5; perhaps TRBD2 as D (6 bases). Per the germline V gene, CDR1 is LGHDT and CDR2 is YNNKEL (reference sequence). V lost 5 bases and J lost 7, with 17 bases in between. The CDR3 has 14 residues. CDR3: CASSGDGSRGTQYF. The CDR3 DNA follows: TGTGCCAGCAGCGGAGACGGGAGCCGAGGGACCCAGTACTTC.